The clone carrying this T cell receptor beta chain was counted between two and nine times. Trimming pared 1 base from V and 6 bases from J, leaving 16 bases between. This CDR3 spans 16 amino acids. CDR1 is SEHNR and CDR2 is FQNEAQ in the germline V gene (reference sequence). Ophthalmopathy patients had Clinical Activity Score at least 3, NOSPECS grade at least 4, duration under 3 months. Each diagnosis drew on symptoms, thyroxine, TRAb, thyroid ultrasound and orbital computed tomography findings. The PBMCs were sourced from fresh peripheral blood (around 9.3 ml). The source of the sample is a study of T cells in Graves' hyperthyroidism and ophthalmopathy. RNA transcripts yielded amplified TCR beta CDR3 regions. TCR CDR3 underwent first-round RT-PCR with the HTBI primer set. TCRdb re-analysed the multiplex PCR reads in MiXCR, keeping a single row per CDR3 protein. The sample lists fewer than 500,000 distinct CDR3 sequences, about 15% seen once, with over 10% in the top ten.

The source is a man between 18 and 29 years old with Graves' ophthalmopathy. The chain employs TRBV7-9 and TRBJ1-5; a weak D match, TRBD1 (6 bases). The sample taken for sequencing was blood. CDR3 DNA sequence: TGTGCCAGCAGCTTAGACTACAGGGAGAACGGTCAGCCCCAGCATTTT. This codes for CASSLDYRENGQPQHF.